The 27 T cell receptor beta chains reported below all come from one sample, sequenced in a study of blood T cell repertoires in COVID-19. The repertoire was sequenced with immunoSEQ multiplex PCR; TCRdb's copy has only in-frame clones and lacks some. The sample has 100,000 to 140,000 clones, 70% to 90% seen once. Source material: peripheral blood. Every receptor here comes from a man between 40 and 49 years old with active or convalescent COVID-19.

CDR3 region: CASKNDTNYGYTF. In DNA, the CDR3 is TGTGCCAGCAAAAACGACACTAACTATGGCTACACCTTC. J is TRBJ1-2 and V is TRBV28, with D unclear. The CDR3 totals 13 residues. The V gene's germline CDR1 is MDHEN and CDR2 SYDVKM. V was pared by 7 bases and J by 0 bases, with 9 bases between.

The rearrangement links TRBV19 to TRBJ1-2; D is undetermined. Germline CDR1 reads LNHDA; CDR2 reads SQIVND (reference sequence). There are 16 residues in the CDR3. Trimming pared 4 bases from V and 2 bases from J, leaving 17 bases between. The CDR3 region is CASSTPWKVENYGYTF. CDR3 nucleotides: TGTGCCAGTAGTACCCCTTGGAAGGTGGAGAACTATGGCTACACCTTC.

This clone was seen just once. The gene calls are TRBV28 and TRBJ2-7; TRBD2 agrees at 8 bases. The CDR3 sequence is 21 residues long. The germline V gene has CDR1 MDHEN and CDR2 SYDVKM. The junction had 25 bases not matched to a gene; V was cut back by 3 bases and J by 3 bases. CDR3 amino acids: CASSFPRDGGTSLILGYEQYF. The CDR3 DNA is TGTGCCAGCAGTTTTCCCCGGGACGGCGGGACTAGTCTCATTCTCGGCTACGAGCAGTACTTC. Drawing the rest from reference TRBV28 and TRBJ2-7, the complete variable domain is DVKVTQSSRYLVKRTGEKVFLECVQDMDHENMFWYRQDPGLGLRLIYFSYDVKMKEKGDIPEGYSVSREKKERFSLILESASTNQTSMYLCASSFPRDGGTSLILGYEQYFGPGTRLTVT.

This clone was picked up one time. The rearrangement links TRBV18 to TRBJ1-3; 9 positions agree with TRBD1. Looked up from germline, CDR1 is KGHSH and CDR2 is LQKENI. The CDR3 consists of 16 residues. V shed 5 bases, J shed 0 bases, and the junction held 5 bases outside the gene matches. CDR3 in amino acids: CASSMGQGFSGNTIYF. In DNA, the CDR3 is TGTGCCAGCTCAATGGGACAGGGCTTCTCTGGAAACACCATATATTTT.

This chain's CDR3 is CASRPTSGSLYEQYF. The CDR3 DNA reads as TGTGCCAGCAGGCCCACTAGCGGGAGTCTCTACGAGCAGTACTTC. This chain uses TRBV7-2 with TRBJ2-7, with TRBD2 matching 11 bases. CDR1 and CDR2 (germline): SGHTA, FQGNSA. V lost 6 bases to trimming and J lost 3 bases; unmatched junction nucleotides: 7. The CDR3 contains 15 residues.

The chain is built from TRBV28 and TRBJ1-4, with a weak D call TRBD1 (5 bases). CDR1 is MDHEN, CDR2 SYDVKM, per germline. The CDR3 length is 14 residues. Trimming took off 8 bases at V and 4 bases at J, with 14 bases between the two ends. The CDR3 reads CASRQTEINEKLFF. CDR3 sequence (DNA): TGTGCCAGCCGACAGACAGAGATTAATGAAAAACTGTTTTTT.

The chain joins TRBV28 to TRBJ2-7; 8 nucleotides align to TRBD1. Germline CDR1 reads MDHEN; CDR2 reads SYDVKM. This CDR3 is 13 amino acids long. V lost 7 bases to trimming and J lost 2 bases; unmatched junction nucleotides: 4. The CDR3 is CASTTQGAYEQYF. The CDR3 coding sequence is TGTGCCAGCACCACACAGGGGGCCTACGAGCAGTACTTC.

V usage is TRBV3-1 (or the pseudogene TRBV3-2) and J usage is TRBJ1-3; possible D gene TRBD1, 5 bases. From germline, CDR1 is LGHDT and CDR2 YNNKEL (reference sequence). This CDR3 is 14 amino acids long. Trimming removed 2 bases at V and 1 base at J, with 6 bases between. CDR3 sequence (DNA): TGTGCCAGCAGCCAATCAGGGTCTGGAAACACCATATATTTT. Its translation: CASSQSGSGNTIYF.

J is TRBJ2-7 and V is TRBV7-2; the match to TRBD2 covers 8 bases. Trimming cost V 4 bases and J 6 bases; bases outside gene matches: 11. This CDR3 has 15 amino acids. CDR1 is SGHTA and CDR2 is FQGNSA in the germline V gene. In nucleotides, the CDR3 is TGTGCCAGCAGCTACGGGACTAGGATCAGCTCCGAGCAGTACTTC. This translates into CASSYGTRISSEQYF.

The CDR3 loop reads CASSLFIEEAFF. CDR3 DNA: TGTGCCAGCAGTTTATTCATAGAAGAAGCTTTCTTT. This chain joins TRBV27 and TRBJ1-1, with D unclear. The CDR3 length is 12 residues. The V end was cut by 1 base, the J end by 8 bases, with 8 bases between. CDR1 MNHEY and CDR2 SMNVEV come from the germline V gene (reference sequence).

This clone was seen only once. This rearrangement joins TRBV9 to TRBJ1-3; 9 nucleotides match TRBD1. Germline CDR1 reads SGDLS; CDR2 reads YYNGEE. The CDR3 loop spans 16 amino acids. With V trimmed by 3 bases and J by 4 bases, 8 bases remained unmatched. The CDR3 region is CASSATGGFTGNTIYF. In DNA form, the CDR3 reads TGTGCCAGCAGCGCCACAGGGGGCTTCACAGGAAACACCATATATTTT.

CDR3 in DNA: TGTGCCAGCAGTGACCGGGGGGGTGAGTACGAGCAGTACTTC. Encoded protein: CASSDRGGEYEQYF. The gene calls are TRBV2 and TRBJ2-7; TRBD2 matches at 8 bases. The CDR3 is made up of 14 amino acids. Germline loops: CDR1 SNHLY, CDR2 FYNNEI. V shed 3 bases, J shed 4 bases, and the junction held 5 bases outside the gene matches.

This chain uses TRBV6-5 with TRBJ1-2; the match to TRBD1 covers 9 bases. Germline V CDR1 and CDR2: MNHEY, SVGAGI. This CDR3 has 16 residues. The V gene end was trimmed by 0 bases and the J gene end by 4 bases; junction bases not matched to a gene: 6. The CDR3 is CASSYSFEQGAYGYTF. The CDR3 DNA reads as TGTGCCAGCAGTTACTCCTTTGAACAGGGGGCCTATGGCTACACCTTC.

The chain links TRBV28 to TRBJ2-7; 9 bases align to TRBD2. CDR1 is MDHEN, CDR2 SYDVKM, per germline. CDR3 size: 16 residues. V shed 8 bases and J 0 bases; nucleotides not matched to a gene: 11. This chain's CDR3 is CASLGTSLGSSYEQYF. CDR3 DNA: TGTGCCAGCCTCGGGACTAGCTTAGGGAGCTCCTACGAGCAGTACTTC.

The genes are TRBV28 and TRBJ2-7; 9 bases are a match to TRBD1. Per germline, CDR1 MDHEN and CDR2 SYDVKM. The CDR3 runs to 14 residues. Germline trimming cut 2 bases from V and 3 bases from J; bases unmatched to any gene: 2. Written as DNA, the CDR3 is TGTGCCAGCAGTTTAACGGACAGGGGCTACGAGCAGTACTTC. It translates to CASSLTDRGYEQYF.

In its sample, this clone was seen a few times. This chain joins TRBV4-1 and TRBJ1-1; no reliable D call. Germline V gene sequence: CDR1 MGHRA, CDR2 YSYEKL. The CDR3 contains 16 residues. Deletions cut 4 bases from V and 5 bases from J, with 20 bases between. The CDR3 bases are TGCGCCAGCAGCCCCTGGGCCAATCCCGTAGGTACTGAAGCTTTCTTT. It specifies CASSPWANPVGTEAFF.

The V and J genes are TRBV5-1 and TRBJ1-1; TRBD1 matches at 7 bases. With 3 bases clipped from V and 8 bases from J, the junction kept 7 bases outside the gene matches. CDR3 length equals 13 residues. Per the germline V gene, CDR1 is SGHRS and CDR2 is YFSETQ. This CDR3 is CASSYQEDREAFF. For the CDR3, the DNA is TGCGCCAGCAGCTACCAGGAGGACAGGGAAGCTTTCTTT. Full variable domain (rest looked up from reference TRBV5-1 and TRBJ1-1): KAGVTQTPRYLIKTRGQQVTLSCSPISGHRSVSWYQQTPGQGLQFLFEYFSETQRNKGNFPGRFSGRQFSNSRSEMNVSTLELGDSALYLCASSYQEDREAFFGQGTRLTVV.

The V and J genes are TRBV28 and TRBJ2-7, with D possibly TRBD2 on 6 matching bases. Trimming removed 10 bases from V and 3 bases from J, with 13 bases in between. CDR1 and CDR2 (germline): MDHEN, SYDVKM. The CDR3 is 12 residues long. The chain's CDR3 is CATGGGNYEQYF. The CDR3 nucleotides read TGTGCCACCGGTGGAGGGAACTACGAGCAGTACTTC.

CDR3 DNA: TGTGCCAGCAGTCCCCGTGGCAGGGTACCTGAAGCTTTCTTT. Translation: CASSPRGRVPEAFF. This sequence joins TRBV28 and TRBJ1-1, with D possibly being TRBD1 (5 bases). The V and J ends lost 5 bases and 6 bases respectively, with 16 bases between them. From germline, CDR1 is MDHEN and CDR2 SYDVKM. The CDR3 has 14 amino acids.

The V gene is TRBV7-9, the J gene TRBJ1-4; D is unresolved. Trimming took off 5 bases at V and 8 bases at J, with 18 bases between the two ends. CDR1 SEHNR and CDR2 FQNEAQ come from the germline V gene (reference sequence). This CDR3 is built from 15 residues. The CDR3 DNA reads TGTGCCAGCAGCCCCCAAAGCAATGGGCACGAAAAACTGTTTTTT. Protein: CASSPQSNGHEKLFF. Drawing the rest from reference TRBV7-9 and TRBJ1-4, the complete variable domain is DTGVSQNPRHKITKRGQNVTFRCDPISEHNRLYWYRQTLGQGPEFLTYFQNEAQLEKSRLLSDRFSAERPKGSFSTLEIQRTEQGDSAMYLCASSPQSNGHEKLFFGSGTQLSVL.

The rearrangement joins TRBV12-3 or TRBV12-4 to TRBJ1-2; the D gene is possibly TRBD1 (6 bases). This CDR3 spans 13 amino acids. The germline V and J ends were trimmed by 6 bases and 13 bases, with 21 bases remaining between them. CDR3 DNA: TGTGCCAGCAGGACCCCAGACAGGTCCCCTCCCACCTTC. This codes for CASRTPDRSPPTF.

This chain connects TRBV5-1 to TRBJ2-3, with D unclear. With 5 bases removed from V and 8 bases from J, the gap between germline ends came to 15 bases. The germline gives CDR1 SGHRS, CDR2 YFSETQ. The CDR3 contains 13 residues. CDR3 protein: CASSRESPGTQYF. The CDR3 region has the DNA TGCGCCAGCAGTCGAGAGTCCCCGGGTACGCAGTATTTT.

The chain employs TRBV4-2 and TRBJ1-5; D gene ambiguous. The CDR3 is made up of 18 amino acids. Germline V gene data show CDR1 as LGHNA and CDR2 as YNFKEQ. Trimming took 4 bases from V and 5 from J, leaving 24 bases between them. CDR3 sequence: CASSPLPGIPGNDQPQHF. CDR3 bases: TGTGCCAGCAGCCCCCTGCCGGGGATACCCGGCAACGATCAGCCCCAGCATTTT.

The V gene is TRBV7-9, the J gene TRBJ1-1, with 8 positions matching TRBD1. There are 15 residues in the CDR3. J gave up 8 bases and V 6 bases, and 14 bases lay outside the gene matches. Germline CDR1 and CDR2: SEHNR and FQNEAQ (reference sequence). DNA for the CDR3: TGTGCCAGCAGTAAGATTTTACTAACAGGGGGGGAAGCTTTCTTT. Amino acids: CASSKILLTGGEAFF.

On this clone: Within the sample, other DNA sequences also encode this same CDR3. The rearrangement links TRBV30 to TRBJ1-2; D gene unclear. This CDR3 is built from 11 residues. Germline V lookup: CDR1 GTSNPN, CDR2 SVGIG (reference sequence). The ends were cut back, 0 bases at V and 8 bases at J, with 7 bases in the middle. The CDR3 DNA is TGTGCCTGGAGTGTTGGCAACGGCTACACCTTC. It specifies CAWSVGNGYTF.

This chain joins TRBV3-1 (or the pseudogene TRBV3-2) and TRBJ2-5; 7 positions match TRBD1. The germline gives CDR1 LGHDT, CDR2 YNNKEL (reference sequence). This CDR3 region has 15 residues. J lost 1 base, V lost 4 bases, and 6 bases had no gene match. This CDR3 is CASSRPNRGQETQYF. CDR3 bases: TGTGCCAGCAGCCGCCCAAACAGGGGCCAAGAGACCCAGTACTTC.

This chain links TRBV6-2 or TRBV6-3 with TRBJ2-1; TRBD2 is a possible D gene (6 bases). The CDR3 has 16 residues. Deletions cut 5 bases from V and 10 bases from J, with 24 bases between. The germline gives CDR1 MNHEY, CDR2 SVGEGT. CDR3 amino acids: CASSAPLATVGMEQFF. The DNA of the CDR3 is TGTGCCAGCAGTGCCCCACTAGCAACGGTCGGGATGGAGCAGTTCTTC.